This passage covers 32 T cell receptor beta chains from one sample sequenced in a study of blood T cell repertoires in COVID-19. Libraries were prepared by immunoSEQ multiplex PCR; TCRdb keeps only in-frame clonotypes and omits some of them. Among 200,000 to 250,000 clones listed, around 82% were seen once. The specimen sequenced was peripheral blood. Source of these receptors: a human donor in a cohort sampled during active COVID-19.

The chain links TRBV5-1 to TRBJ2-7, with TRBD1 identical over 8 bases. The germline V gene encodes CDR1 SGHRS and CDR2 YFSETQ. The trim removed 5 bases at V and 3 bases at J, leaving 7 bases unmatched. CDR3 length equals 14 residues. CDR3 amino acids: CASRETGVDYEQYF. CDR3 DNA: TGCGCCAGCAGAGAGACAGGGGTAGACTACGAGCAGTACTTC.

This clone was observed once. The chain joins TRBV2 to TRBJ1-2; D uncertain. The germline CDR1 and CDR2 sequences are SNHLY and FYNNEI. This CDR3 region has 15 residues. The V gene lost 6 bases and the J gene lost 2 bases, with 16 bases spanning the gap. CDR3: CASSGPDLENYGYTF. The CDR3 DNA reads as TGTGCCAGCAGCGGCCCCGACCTAGAGAACTATGGCTACACCTTC.

This clone was observed once. The chain carries TRBV18 and TRBJ2-1; 7 bases match TRBD2. CDR1 KGHSH and CDR2 LQKENI come from the germline V gene. The length of the CDR3 is 17 residues. The J segment lost 4 bases and the V segment lost 6 bases, leaving 15 bases of the junction unmatched. The CDR3 protein is CASSPITGTNHYNEQFF. In DNA form, the CDR3 reads TGTGCCAGCTCGCCAATAACCGGGACTAACCATTACAATGAGCAGTTCTTC.

In nucleotides, the CDR3 is TGTGCCGCCGGGACAGGGGGTGGCTACACCTTC. This sequence encodes CAAGTGGGYTF. The chain links TRBV10-3 to TRBJ1-2; 11 bases fit TRBD1. CDR3 size: 11 residues. Germline V lookup: CDR1 ENHRY, CDR2 SYGVKD. V was pared by 11 bases and J by 7 bases, with 3 bases of the junction left unmatched.

The CDR3 loop reads CASSYGKGLGYEQYF. The CDR3 bases are TGTGCCAGCAGTTACGGGAAGGGACTCGGATACGAGCAGTACTTC. This chain uses TRBV6-6 with TRBJ2-7, with D tentatively TRBD2 (6 bases). CDR3 length: 15 residues. Germline V CDR1 and CDR2: MNHNY, SVGAGI (reference sequence). V shed 2 bases and J shed 4 bases, with 15 bases lying between them.

The chain is built from TRBV7-9 and TRBJ2-7, with D tentatively TRBD2 (7 bases). The CDR3 totals 14 residues. Germline V lookup: CDR1 SEHNR, CDR2 FQNEAQ (reference sequence). V was pared by 5 bases and J by 3 bases, with 14 bases between. The CDR3 nucleotides read TGTGCCAGCAGCCCGGGGGGCGGCAGCTACGAGCAGTACTTC. This translates into CASSPGGGSYEQYF.

This chain connects TRBV7-2 to TRBJ1-2; 7 nucleotides match TRBD1. This CDR3 region has 14 residues. J gave up 0 bases and V 3 bases, and 1 base lay outside the gene matches. Germline V CDR1 and CDR2: SGHTA, FQGNSA. For the CDR3, the DNA is TGTGCCAGCAGCTTTACAGGGGCTAACTATGGCTACACCTTC. The encoded protein is CASSFTGANYGYTF.

This chain uses TRBV5-6 with TRBJ1-3, with a weak D call TRBD1 (6 bases). The CDR3 has 14 amino acids. Germline-derived CDR1 and CDR2 are SGHDT and YYEEEE. V was trimmed by 5 bases and J by 2 bases, leaving 11 bases between them. CDR3 in amino acids: CASRHGGPGNTIYF. The CDR3 region has the DNA TGTGCCAGCAGGCACGGGGGGCCTGGAAACACCATATATTTT. The full variable domain, its missing parts supplied by reference TRBV5-6 and TRBJ1-3, is DAGVTQSPTHLIKTRGQQVTLRCSPKSGHDTVSWYQQALGQGPQFIFQYYEEEERQRGNFPDRFSGHQFPNYSSELNVNALLLGDSALYLCASRHGGPGNTIYFGEGSWLTVV.

The genes are TRBV5-6 and TRBJ2-1; 8 nucleotides match TRBD2. CDR3 length: 16 amino acids. The germline CDR1 and CDR2 sequences are SGHDT and YYEEEE. V lost 4 bases, J lost 6 bases, and 12 bases stayed unmatched. As DNA, the CDR3 is TGTGCCAGCAGCCATTATCCGGGACTAGATCTCAATGAGCAGTTCTTC. Translated, it gives CASSHYPGLDLNEQFF.

The chain couples TRBV9 to TRBJ1-3; 7 nucleotides align to TRBD1. Germline V gives CDR1 SGDLS, CDR2 YYNGEE. Germline trimming cut 7 bases from V and 2 bases from J; bases unmatched to any gene: 15. The CDR3 contains 17 residues. CDR3 DNA sequence: TGTGCCAGCGGCCTTTCCCAAACAGGGGAACCTGGAAACACCATATATTTT. This gives the protein CASGLSQTGEPGNTIYF.

This clone was observed a single time. This chain links TRBV2 with TRBJ2-3; D ambiguous. V was cut by 5 bases and J by 1 base, with 16 bases left in between. Germline CDR1 reads SNHLY; CDR2 reads FYNNEI. The CDR3 has 16 amino acids. The CDR3 DNA is TGTGCCAGCAGTTTACTCTTAAATGTTGGCACAGATACGCAGTATTTT. It specifies CASSLLLNVGTDTQYF.

V usage is TRBV10-1 and J usage is TRBJ2-2; 14 nucleotides line up with TRBD2. Trimming took 9 bases from V and 7 from J; bases not matched to a gene: 4. CDR3 length: 14 residues. The germline V gene has CDR1 WNHNN and CDR2 SYGVQD (reference sequence). CDR3 DNA: TGCGCCAGGCCGGGACTAGCGGGAGACGGGGAGCTGTTTTTT. Translated, it gives CARPGLAGDGELFF.

The chain carries TRBV19 and TRBJ2-3, with a tentative D call TRBD1 (6 bases). The CDR3 loop spans 16 amino acids. Germline lookup yields CDR1 LNHDA and CDR2 SQIVND (reference sequence). The ends were cut back, 4 bases at V and 6 bases at J, with 20 bases in the middle. In nucleotides, the CDR3 is TGTGCCAGTAGTACAGGACAGTTTCACTCTTGGGATACGCAGTATTTT. This encodes CASSTGQFHSWDTQYF.

The chain uses TRBV7-2 and TRBJ2-5, with 7 bases identical to TRBD2. In germline, CDR1 is SGHTA, CDR2 FQGNSA. J gave up 5 bases and V 3 bases, and 6 bases lay outside the gene matches. This CDR3 contains 14 residues. Here the CDR3 reads CASSFAGSGETQYF. CDR3 sequence (DNA): TGTGCCAGCAGCTTCGCGGGTAGCGGGGAGACCCAGTACTTC.

In its sample, this clone was seen once. CDR3 in amino acids: CASSEGSGFTGELFF. The CDR3 coding sequence is TGTGCCAGCAGTGAAGGTAGCGGGTTCACCGGGGAGCTGTTTTTT. The chain employs TRBV6-4 and TRBJ2-2; 7 bases map to TRBD2. This CDR3 region has 15 residues. CDR1 and CDR2 from the germline V gene are MRHNA and SNTAGT. The junction had 5 bases not matched to a gene; V was cut back by 3 bases and J by 4 bases.

CDR3: CASSLFPSSTEAFF. The CDR3, as DNA: TGTGCCAGCAGTTTATTCCCTAGCTCCACTGAAGCTTTCTTT. V gene TRBV27 combines with J gene TRBJ1-1; unclear D gene. This CDR3 comprises 14 residues. Trimming removed 1 base from V and 4 bases from J, with 10 bases in between. The germline CDR1 and CDR2 sequences are MNHEY and SMNVEV (reference sequence).

V gene TRBV9 combines with J gene TRBJ1-1; D call uncertain. V lost 4 bases and J 6 bases, leaving 13 bases between the germline ends. Germline V gene lookup returns CDR1 SGDLS and CDR2 YYNGEE. The CDR3 length is 13 residues. The CDR3 nucleotides read TGTGCCAGCAGCCCGCGGACTGACTCTGAAGCTTTCTTT. Its translation is CASSPRTDSEAFF. The full variable domain, rest sourced from reference TRBV9 and TRBJ1-1, is DSGVTQTPKHLITATGQRVTLRCSPRSGDLSVYWYQQSLDQGLQFLIQYYNGEERAKGNILERFSAQQFPDLHSELNLSSLELGDSALYFCASSPRTDSEAFFGQGTRLTVV.

The chain combines TRBV19 with TRBJ2-3; TRBD1 matches 7 bases. The CDR3 runs 14 residues. Losses at the gene ends were 5 bases for V and 6 bases for J; bases not matched to a gene: 8. The germline gives CDR1 LNHDA, CDR2 SQIVND (reference sequence). The DNA of the CDR3 is TGTGCCAGTAGTTGGGGACAGTTAACCGATACGCAGTATTTT. This gives the protein CASSWGQLTDTQYF. Together with reference TRBV19 and TRBJ2-3, the CDR3 gives the full variable domain: DGGITQSPKYLFRKEGQNVTLSCEQNLNHDAMYWYRQDPGQGLRLIYYSQIVNDFQKGDIAEGYSVSREKKESFPLTVTSAQKNPTAFYLCASSWGQLTDTQYFGPGTRLTVL.

The J gene is TRBJ2-2, the V gene TRBV28; a possible D gene is TRBD2 (7 bases). This CDR3 region has 14 residues. CDR1 and CDR2 (germline): MDHEN, SYDVKM. Trimming removed 3 bases at V and 4 bases at J, with 9 bases between. The CDR3 loop is CASSLGGGTGELFF. The CDR3 DNA reads as TGTGCCAGCAGTTTGGGAGGGGGCACCGGGGAGCTGTTTTTT.

V usage is TRBV7-9 and J usage is TRBJ1-1; D is unresolved. In germline, CDR1 is SEHNR, CDR2 FQNEAQ (reference sequence). This CDR3 is 19 amino acids long. Trimming removed 4 bases from V and 5 bases from J, with 29 bases in between. The CDR3: CASSSGRWWQTGWDTEAFF. CDR3 coding DNA: TGTGCCAGCAGCTCCGGCCGGTGGTGGCAAACGGGATGGGATACTGAAGCTTTCTTT.

The chain combines TRBV7-2 with TRBJ1-2, with 8 bases that match TRBD1. The ends lost 3 bases at V and 6 bases at J; junction bases unmatched: 6. This CDR3 contains 14 residues. In germline, CDR1 is SGHTA, CDR2 FQGNSA. The CDR3 sequence is CASSFTTGEDGYTF. As DNA, the CDR3 is TGTGCCAGCAGCTTCACGACAGGGGAGGATGGCTACACCTTC.

The chain is built from TRBV2 and TRBJ1-6; 9 bases are a match to TRBD1. This CDR3 is 15 amino acids long. The V gene end was trimmed by 6 bases and the J gene end by 2 bases; junction bases not matched to a gene: 2. CDR1 and CDR2 (germline): SNHLY, FYNNEI. In DNA form, the CDR3 reads TGTGCCAGCAGGGACAGGGGCCCCTATAATTCACCCCTCCACTTT. It yields the protein CASRDRGPYNSPLHF.

V gene TRBV9 combines with J gene TRBJ1-2; TRBD1 agrees at 12 bases. The CDR3 has 19 residues. The V and J ends lost 4 bases and 4 bases, in that order; junction bases with no gene match: 17. Germline CDR1 is SGDLS and CDR2 is YYNGEE. This CDR3 reads CASSFSGTGGAANIYGYTF. CDR3 DNA sequence: TGTGCCAGCAGCTTTTCCGGGACAGGGGGCGCGGCAAACATCTATGGCTACACCTTC.

The table lists this clone with a few counts. A junction end diverges from the germline sequence, so it may reflect a read error. The chain has TRBV7-7 and TRBJ2-2; 14 positions agree with TRBD2. Germline assignment: CDR1 SSHAT and CDR2 FNYEAQ (reference sequence). The CDR3 totals 16 residues. CDR3 DNA: TGTGCTAGCAGCTCGGGGACTAGCGGGAGTTCCGGGGAGCTGTTTTTT. Translating it yields CASSSGTSGSSGELFF.

This clone appeared once. The V call is TRBV28, the J call TRBJ1-5; maybe TRBD1 (6 bases). From germline, CDR1 is MDHEN and CDR2 SYDVKM. This CDR3 is built from 14 residues. Trimming took off 6 bases at V and 3 bases at J, with 12 bases between the two ends. The CDR3 sequence is CASRNGGPNQPQHF. Written as DNA, the CDR3 is TGTGCCAGCAGAAACGGGGGGCCCAATCAGCCCCAGCATTTT.

The chain employs TRBV10-3 and TRBJ1-5, with 7 positions matching TRBD1. Germline V gene lookup returns CDR1 ENHRY and CDR2 SYGVKD. The CDR3 is 16 amino acids. V shed 0 bases and J 5 bases; nucleotides not matched to a gene: 7. CDR3 sequence reads: CAISESIGDSYQPQHF. The CDR3 bases are TGTGCCATCAGTGAGTCTATTGGGGACAGCTATCAGCCCCAGCATTTT.

The chain is built from TRBV5-1 and TRBJ2-3; 9 bases are a match to TRBD2. J lost 2 bases, V lost 0 bases, and 4 bases had no gene match. There are 16 residues in the CDR3. CDR1 SGHRS and CDR2 YFSETQ come from the germline V gene. This CDR3 reads CASSLGLAGLTDTQYF. The CDR3 region has the DNA TGCGCCAGCAGCTTGGGGCTAGCGGGGCTCACAGATACGCAGTATTTT.

This chain connects TRBV29-1 to TRBJ1-4, with TRBD1 identical over 7 bases. Germline CDR1 SQVTM, CDR2 ANQGSEA. V lost 3 bases to trimming and J lost 8 bases; unmatched junction nucleotides: 6. This CDR3 region has 13 residues. The CDR3 spells CSVEGEGGEKLFF. For the CDR3, the DNA is TGCAGCGTTGAGGGCGAAGGGGGCGAAAAACTGTTTTTT. The whole variable domain, filled in from reference TRBV29-1 and TRBJ1-4, reads SAVISQKPSRDICQRGTSLTIQCQVDSQVTMMFWYRQQPGQSLTLIATANQGSEATYESGFVIDKFPISRPNLTFSTLTVSNMSPEDSSIYLCSVEGEGGEKLFFGSGTQLSVL.

This clone has just one count. The gene calls are TRBV19 and TRBJ2-2; no reliable D call. CDR1 and CDR2 from the germline V gene are LNHDA and SQIVND (reference sequence). The CDR3 spans 17 residues. Trimming shortened V by 2 bases and J by 0 bases, and 13 bases separated the two germline ends. The CDR3 here is CASSISFVAANTGELFF. CDR3 nucleotides: TGTGCCAGTAGTATAAGTTTTGTAGCTGCGAACACCGGGGAGCTGTTTTTT.

The chain links TRBV19 to TRBJ2-3, with 9 bases identical to TRBD2. After removal of 5 bases from V and 4 bases from J, the junction contained 4 bases not matched to a gene. This CDR3 spans 14 amino acids. In germline, CDR1 is LNHDA, CDR2 SQIVND (reference sequence). CDR3 sequence reads: CASSPSGTADTQYF. The CDR3 DNA reads TGTGCCAGTAGTCCTAGCGGGACTGCAGATACGCAGTATTTT.

This chain uses TRBV28 with TRBJ2-3; 14 bases line up with TRBD2. Germline CDR1 reads MDHEN; CDR2 reads SYDVKM. V gave up 8 bases and J gave up 2 bases; unmatched junction bases: 3. The CDR3 is 15 residues long. CDR3 bases: TGTGCCAGCGGGACTAGCGGGGGCTTCACAGATACGCAGTATTTT. This codes for CASGTSGGFTDTQYF.

V usage is TRBV3-1 (or the pseudogene TRBV3-2) and J usage is TRBJ2-3, with D perhaps matching TRBD1 (7 bases). Germline CDR1 and CDR2: LGHDT and YNNKEL (reference sequence). Between the trimmed V and J ends, which lost 3 bases and 4 bases, there was a span of 14 bases. The CDR3 totals 15 residues. CDR3 amino acids: CASSHASRGADTQYF. The CDR3 region has the DNA TGTGCCAGCAGCCATGCGAGCAGGGGGGCAGATACGCAGTATTTT.